This TCR beta chain originates from a study of T cell responses to AZD1222 COVID-19 vaccine. Germline CDR1 and CDR2: MGHRA and YSYEKL. V dropped 2 bases and J dropped 7 bases, with 17 bases sitting between them. CDR3 length equals 15 residues. Concerning this clone itself: What it binds is unknown.

Study-level findings and limits: Females made up more of the donors, who were largely white British, and clonal diversity may have come out too low.

This table comes from immunoSEQ multiplex PCR, and its TCRdb copy is limited to in-frame clones, with some not included. The sample includes 110,000 or so clones, about 92% of them seen just once. The receptor was isolated from an adult in good health. J is TRBJ1-2 and V is TRBV4-1; perhaps TRBD1 as D (6 bases). The material was peripheral blood, obtained on day 0 of MenACWY control vaccination. The CDR3 nucleotides read TGCGCCAGCAGCCAACCTTCGGGGTCCAGGGGTGGCTACACCTTC. Translation: CASSQPSGSRGGYTF.